A selection of T cell receptor beta chains follows, all from one sample in a study of T cell repertoires in cytomegalovirus infection. TCRdb used MiXCR to reprocess the reads, holding one entry per CDR3 protein. The sample holds about 300,000 distinct CDR3 sequences, about 26% seen once. Source material: PBMCs. The receptor set was obtained from a human donor in good health (CMV status not recorded). Some clones in this sample may be carry-over from other donors' samples. Both conserved end residues are part of each CDR3. A D gene is named only where the DNA matches it firmly. Clone sizes are given selectively: once, few, many, or a class where the clone is expanded.

CDR3 DNA	CDR3 protein	CDR3 length	J gene	D gene	clone size	V gene
TGTGCCAGCAGTTGGGGACAAAACAATGAGCAGTTCTTC	CASSWGQNNEQFF	13	TRBJ2-1	NA	many	TRBV6-2/TRBV6-3
TGCAGTGCTAGCGGGGTTCCAGTGGGCTACACCTTC	CSASGVPVGYTF	12	TRBJ1-2	NA	few	TRBV20-1
TGCGCCAGCAGCTTGGAGAGGTTAGATACGCAGTATTTT	CASSLERLDTQYF	13	TRBJ2-3	NA	few	TRBV5-1
TGTGCCAGCAGTTTATGGCAGAACACTGAAGCTTTCTTT	CASSLWQNTEAFF	13	TRBJ1-1	NA	many	TRBV28
TGCAGCGTTGTTTGGGGGGCCCGGGGCTACACCTTC	CSVVWGARGYTF	12	TRBJ1-2	NA	NA	TRBV29-1
TGTGCCAGCACCGTGGGGCTAGCGGTTTACGAGCAGTACTTC	CASTVGLAVYEQYF	14	TRBJ2-7	TRBD2	few	TRBV28
TGTGCCAGTAGTATTATCGTAGGGGCAGATGAGCAGTTCTTC	CASSIIVGADEQFF	14	TRBJ2-1	NA	NA	TRBV19
TGTGCCATCAGTGAATTCAAGGGACTAGCGCCCGGCTCCTACGAGCAGTACTTC	CAISEFKGLAPGSYEQYF	18	TRBJ2-7	TRBD2	few	TRBV10-3
TGTGCCAGCAGTTCGACAGGGGCCTATGGCTACACCTTC	CASSSTGAYGYTF	13	TRBJ1-2	TRBD1	NA	TRBV6-1
TGTGCCAGCAGCTTATTTGTGGGGAGAGATACGCAGTATTTT	CASSLFVGRDTQYF	14	TRBJ2-3	NA	once	TRBV7-3
TGTGCCAGTAGTATGCTTCATCCAGGACAGGGGTCCTATGGCTACACCTTC	CASSMLHPGQGSYGYTF	17	TRBJ1-2	TRBD1	NA	TRBV19
TGTGCCAGCAGTCTCGATGGGGAGAACGATGAGCAGTTCTTC	CASSLDGENDEQFF	14	TRBJ2-1	NA	NA	TRBV6-4
TGTGCCAGCAGCTCCGGACTAGCGGGACAAGTGAATGAGCAGTTCTTC	CASSSGLAGQVNEQFF	16	TRBJ2-1	TRBD2	NA	TRBV5-4
TGTGCCAGCAGCGGAGGGGGTGTCGGGGAGCTGTTTTTT	CASSGGGVGELFF	13	TRBJ2-2	NA	NA	TRBV7-4
TGTGCCACCAGCCCTAGGACAGGGTGGCAAGAGACCCAGTACTTC	CATSPRTGWQETQYF	15	TRBJ2-5	TRBD1	few	TRBV15
TGTGCCAGCAGTCGACAGGGACTAAACAATGAGCAGTTCTTC	CASSRQGLNNEQFF	14	TRBJ2-1	NA	NA	TRBV6-2/TRBV6-3
TGTGCCAGCAGCTTAGATCTAGGACGTCAAGAGACCCAGTACTTC	CASSLDLGRQETQYF	15	TRBJ2-5	NA	NA	TRBV11-2
TGTGCCATCAAGACAGGGTGGGACTCTGAAGCTTTCTTT	CAIKTGWDSEAFF	13	TRBJ1-1	TRBD1	NA	TRBV10-3
TGTGCCAGCAGCTGGACTAGCGGGAACGGCGGGGAGCTGTTTTTT	CASSWTSGNGGELFF	15	TRBJ2-2	TRBD2	many	TRBV7-2
TGCAGTGCTAGACGAGTCGGGGCTAGCAGTAGTTTGGAGCAGTTCTTC	CSARRVGASSSLEQFF	16	TRBJ2-1	NA	NA	TRBV20-1
TGTGCCAGCAGCCCATCCCCATCCTACAATGAGCAGTTCTTC	CASSPSPSYNEQFF	14	TRBJ2-1	NA	NA	TRBV7-2
TGTGCCAGCAGCTCCGATCGGGTGAGGACTACAGGGGTGGAAGGGGATGGCTACACCTTC	CASSSDRVRTTGVEGDGYTF	20	TRBJ1-2	TRBD1	many	TRBV11-3
TGTGCCAGCAGCACCAGCGGGAGGGCCCCCAATGAGCAGTTCTTC	CASSTSGRAPNEQFF	15	TRBJ2-1	TRBD2	few	TRBV7-2
TGTGCCAGCAGCCAAGGTAGAGGGGGTTCACCCCTCCACTTT	CASSQGRGGSPLHF	14	TRBJ1-6	NA	NA	TRBV3-1
TGTGCCAGCAGTGTTGGGGCTGAGACCGGGGAGCTGTTTTTT	CASSVGAETGELFF	14	TRBJ2-2	NA	many	TRBV6-4
TGTGCCAGCAGCGCCGTCGGACAGAGCACAGATACGCAGTATTTT	CASSAVGQSTDTQYF	15	TRBJ2-3	NA	few	TRBV5-5
TGCAGCGTTGAGCTGAGTGGGGTCACCACCGGGGAGCTGTTTTTT	CSVELSGVTTGELFF	15	TRBJ2-2	NA	NA	TRBV29-1
TGTGCCAGCAGTTACCTGACAGGCGGGAACACTGAAGCTTTCTTT	CASSYLTGGNTEAFF	15	TRBJ1-1	NA	NA	TRBV6-6
TGTGCCAGCAGCTTAAGGCTAGCGGGAGGTTCAGATACGCAGTATTTT	CASSLRLAGGSDTQYF	16	TRBJ2-3	TRBD2	many	TRBV7-2
TGTGCCAGCAGCTTAGATTACGCCGGCGGGGCGAACACCGGGGAGCTGTTTTTT	CASSLDYAGGANTGELFF	18	TRBJ2-2	NA	many	TRBV11-2
TGTGCCAGCAGACCCCGGGGACTCCCGGACAATGAGCAGTTCTTC	CASRPRGLPDNEQFF	15	TRBJ2-1	NA	few	TRBV7-9
TGTGCCATCAGGGACAGGGGAAAGAACGAGCAGTACTTC	CAIRDRGKNEQYF	13	TRBJ2-7	TRBD1	few	TRBV10-3
TGTGCCAGCAGCCCACAGGTTAACTATGGCTACACCTTC	CASSPQVNYGYTF	13	TRBJ1-2	NA	few	TRBV6-8
TGCGCCAGCAGCTTAAGGGCCGATCAGCCCCAGCATTTT	CASSLRADQPQHF	13	TRBJ1-5	NA	NA	TRBV5-1
TGTGCCAGCAGCCTTTCTCGACTCTCCTACGAGCAGTACTTC	CASSLSRLSYEQYF	14	TRBJ2-7	NA	NA	TRBV28
TGTGCCAGCAACCCAAGCTTTTGGACACCCGGGCAGTATTTT	CASNPSFWTPGQYF	14	TRBJ2-3	NA	NA	TRBV7-2
TGTGCCAGCAGCTCTCTTGGTGGGGCCACTGAGCAGTTCTTC	CASSSLGGATEQFF	14	TRBJ2-1	NA	once	TRBV7-9
TGTGCCACGGAGCGGGGGGGTTACACCGGGGAGCTGTTTTTT	CATERGGYTGELFF	14	TRBJ2-2	TRBD2	NA	TRBV19
TGTGCCAGCAGTTTTGTCCACGAGCAGTACTTC	CASSFVHEQYF	11	TRBJ2-7	NA	few	TRBV28
TGTGCCAGCAGTGGAATGGACAGGGGCTCCTACAATGAGCAGTTCTTC	CASSGMDRGSYNEQFF	16	TRBJ2-1	TRBD1	NA	TRBV6-8
TGCAGTGCTACAGGCTTTCACTCGGGAACTAGCGGGAGAGGAGATACGCAGTATTTT	CSATGFHSGTSGRGDTQYF	19	TRBJ2-3	TRBD2	NA	TRBV20-1